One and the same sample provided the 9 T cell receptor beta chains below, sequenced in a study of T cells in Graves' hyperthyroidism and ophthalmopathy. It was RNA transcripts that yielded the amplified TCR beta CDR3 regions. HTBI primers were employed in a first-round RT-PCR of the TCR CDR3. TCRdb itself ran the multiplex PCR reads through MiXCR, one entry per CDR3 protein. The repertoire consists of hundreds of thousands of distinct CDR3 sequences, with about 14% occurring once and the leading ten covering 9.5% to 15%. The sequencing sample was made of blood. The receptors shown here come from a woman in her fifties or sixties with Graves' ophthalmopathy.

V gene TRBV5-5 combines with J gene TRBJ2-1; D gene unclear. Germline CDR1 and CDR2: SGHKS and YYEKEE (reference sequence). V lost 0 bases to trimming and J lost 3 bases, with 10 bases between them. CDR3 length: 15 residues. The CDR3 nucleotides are TGTGCCAGCAGCTTGGTAAGTCTAGTCTACAATGAGCAGTTCTTC. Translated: CASSLVSLVYNEQFF.

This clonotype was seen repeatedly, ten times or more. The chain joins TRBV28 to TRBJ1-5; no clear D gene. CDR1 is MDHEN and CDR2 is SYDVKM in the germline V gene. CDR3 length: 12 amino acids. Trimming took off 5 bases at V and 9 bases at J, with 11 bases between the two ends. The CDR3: CASSPPYRPQHF. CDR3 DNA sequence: TGTGCCAGCAGTCCCCCGTATCGGCCCCAGCATTTT.

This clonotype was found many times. CDR3 protein: CASRPGTSGRNEQFF. The CDR3 coding sequence is TGTGCCAGCAGACCGGGGACTAGCGGGAGAAATGAGCAGTTCTTC. The rearrangement joins TRBV7-9 to TRBJ2-1; 14 bases agree with TRBD2. The ends lost 6 bases at V and 7 bases at J; junction bases unmatched: 5. This CDR3 has 15 residues. CDR1 and CDR2 (germline): SEHNR, FQNEAQ (reference sequence).

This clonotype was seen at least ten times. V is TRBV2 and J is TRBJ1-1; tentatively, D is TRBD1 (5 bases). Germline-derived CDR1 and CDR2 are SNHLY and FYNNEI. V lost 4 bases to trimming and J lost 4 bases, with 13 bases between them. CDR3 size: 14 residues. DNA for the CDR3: TGTGCCAGCAGTGGACAGTCTCGGAGCACTGAAGCTTTCTTT. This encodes CASSGQSRSTEAFF.

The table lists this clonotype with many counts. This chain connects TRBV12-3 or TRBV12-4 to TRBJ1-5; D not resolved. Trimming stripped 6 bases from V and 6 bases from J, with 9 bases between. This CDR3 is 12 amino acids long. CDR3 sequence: CASSLVSQPQHF. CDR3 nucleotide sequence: TGTGCCAGCAGCCTCGTAAGTCAGCCCCAGCATTTT.

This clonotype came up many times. CDR3 in amino acids: CASSLGGAHNSYNEQFF. CDR3 DNA: TGTGCCAGCAGTTTAGGAGGGGCCCATAACTCCTACAATGAGCAGTTCTTC. This chain uses TRBV27 with TRBJ2-1; TRBD2 might be the D (6 bases). Germline V CDR1 and CDR2: MNHEY, SMNVEV (reference sequence). V was pared by 2 bases and J by 0 bases, with 14 bases between. The CDR3 consists of 17 residues.

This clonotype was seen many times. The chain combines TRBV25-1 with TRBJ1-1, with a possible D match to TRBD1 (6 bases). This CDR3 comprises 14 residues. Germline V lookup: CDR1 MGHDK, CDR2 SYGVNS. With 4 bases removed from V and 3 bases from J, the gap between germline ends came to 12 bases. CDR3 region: CASSVQGSDTEAFF. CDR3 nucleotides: TGTGCCAGCAGTGTACAGGGAAGCGACACTGAAGCTTTCTTT.

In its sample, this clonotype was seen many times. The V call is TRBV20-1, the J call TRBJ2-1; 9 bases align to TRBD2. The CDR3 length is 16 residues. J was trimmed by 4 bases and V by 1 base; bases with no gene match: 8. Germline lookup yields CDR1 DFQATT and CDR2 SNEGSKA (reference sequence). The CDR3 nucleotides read TGCAGTGCTAGAGGGGATCGAGCGGGAGGTTACAATGAGCAGTTCTTC. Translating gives CSARGDRAGGYNEQFF.

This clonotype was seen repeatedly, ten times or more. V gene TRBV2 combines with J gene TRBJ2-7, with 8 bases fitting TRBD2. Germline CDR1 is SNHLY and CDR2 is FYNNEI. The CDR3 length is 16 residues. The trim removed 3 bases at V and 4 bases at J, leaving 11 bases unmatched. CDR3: CASSEIGGSGSYEQYF. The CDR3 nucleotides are TGTGCCAGCAGTGAGATCGGCGGAAGCGGGAGTTACGAGCAGTACTTC.